This TCR beta chain was obtained from a study of cytomegalovirus exposure and HLA in healthy donors (dated by TCRdb to 2017 to 2019). Looking at the study overall: An earlier analysis of about 530 of the donors reported 276 Gb of sequence data and 95 million to 140 million unique TCR beta sequences obtained from about 179 million T cells. All discovery cohort repertoires had been generated using a single sequencing platform. About 280 gigabases of sequencing data and around 80 million unique TCR sequences made up an early release that covered approximately 620 HLA-typed donors. Class I and class II HLA loci were covered by the typing at four-digit resolution. Donor age, sex, ethnicity and CMV serostatus were compiled together with the repertoire data. In a later analysis, previously published TCR beta repertoires from about 640 donors were re-analyzed and high-resolution HLA genotyping was added so that TCR occurrence patterns could be studied. In an earlier analysis of roughly 540 of the donors, high-throughput TCR beta sequencing was used to judge whether each TCR beta V gene segment behaved as functional or pseudogenic. The study aimed to test whether cataloging public T cell receptors could reveal signatures of past pathogen exposure. Rather than drawing on any new phenotypic data, the later analysis identified candidate immune exposures from TCR beta sequences and the way those sequences occurred across donors. The number of donors typed differed by locus, with roughly 629-640 for A, B, C, DRB1 and DQB1, roughly 550 for DQA1, 606 for DPA1, and 400 to 490 for DPB1. A later genetic analysis took genome-wide SNP genotypes for 398 of the 666 donors and used that subset as a discovery cohort. The study used immunosequencing to profile the T cell repertoires of approximately 650 subjects and linked those repertoires to cytomegalovirus serostatus. Besides the first cohort of 550 to 750 subjects, a separate validation cohort made up of 90 to 150 different subjects was used. About five DR-DQ haplotypes were handled as single units for association and clustering, since linkage in the cohort was strong. Across 398 genotyped donors of the cohort, an average of about 240,000 unique TCR beta nucleotide sequences per donor were sequenced, and roughly a sixth of those sequences were non-productive. High-throughput TCR immunosequencing, statistical association of individual TCRs with disease status, and machine learning were combined to predict cytomegalovirus infection status. Of the 300 to 450 genotyped donors, 70% to 90% were placed in the genetic ancestry cluster associated with self-reported Caucasian donors. Here is what the overall study found, with its caveats: According to a later genetic analysis, donors in an Asian-associated ancestry cluster had fewer N-insertions in productive TCRs than the roughly 700-donor mean. A later genetic analysis associated a missense DCLRE1C variant with V-gene and J-gene trimming of TCR beta chains, and an independent cohort replicated the association. Most TCR sequences were observed very rarely across donors, whereas some public TCRs were present in many individuals. At a false discovery rate of 0.05, a later analysis linked around 15,000 TCR beta sequences to specific HLA alleles. A cluster of highly shared sequence variants was judged likely to be a technical artifact of the sequencing pipeline. Because some donors lacked HLA typing at each locus, the association tests relied only on the typed subset. In a later analysis, HLA-associated TCR beta chains were found to be more clonally expanded and to have lower generation probabilities than equally common non-associated chains. The classifier was reported to diagnose cytomegalovirus status with high specificity and sensitivity in both the original and validation cohorts. The study gave a list of around 170 TCR beta chains associated with cytomegalovirus. In a later analysis, most CMV-associated TCR beta chains were found to appear HLA-restricted, with HLA associations seemingly driven largely by CMV exposure. A few of the identified cytomegalovirus-associated TCR beta chains were confirmed in vitro to be specific for cytomegalovirus antigens. The earlier analysis of some 540 of the donors excluded seventeen rarely observed V segments, including chromosome 9 orphons, because counts were too low. An earlier analysis of some 590 of the donors showed that most TCR beta V segments appeared in productive rearrangements either about 87% or about 30% of the time, which broadly matched IMGT annotations. The cohort was sequenced for TCR beta chains only, and without alpha or paired-chain data the features that could be detected were limited. Some IMGT-functional V segments, including TRBV6-2 and TRBV6-3, could not be distinguished by the 87-base-pair reads and were therefore excluded. In a later analysis, the rate of TCR association differed among HLA loci, with DRB1 alleles having the most associated TCRs and HLA-C alleles having the fewest. A later analysis reported that several top co-occurrence clusters appeared linked to parvovirus B19, influenza, CMV and Epstein-Barr virus. Linkage disequilibrium might explain the correlated functional status among segregating V segments, but an unknown experimental factor could not be ruled out. Presence/absence analyses assumed roughly uniform sequencing depth across donors, an assumption that may not hold. Immune exposure information for the cohort was limited to CMV serostatus. A further reported finding was that TCR beta sequences accurately predicted the HLA-A and HLA-B alleles for most subjects in the first cohort. It was suggested by the authors that the approach could potentially be generalized to other disease states and immunological phenotypes. When HLA alleles, especially DR and DQ, strongly co-occurred, attributing TCR associations to individual alleles was difficult.

From the cysteine through the phenylalanine, the CDR3 covers 15 amino acids. The entry retains the CDR3 DNA only, 45 bases that are in frame from base 1. CDR1 and CDR2 were assigned from the germline V gene as SGHTA and FQGNSA. V lost 5 bases and J lost 0 bases; the stretch between them is 13 bases long. Comment on this clone: Its antigen has not been determined. No much larger clone exists at a distance of one base, and base qualities are not known.

Libraries came from the immunoSEQ multiplex PCR assay. The multiplex PCR relied on a mix of 60 forward primers for TCR Vbeta segments and 13 reverse primers for TCR Jbeta segments. The CDR3 region of rearranged TCR beta genes was amplified from genomic DNA with a multiplex PCR assay. On the Illumina HiSeq System, the amplified TCR beta libraries were sequenced as 87-base-pair reads. The original methods were these. Across the 670 or so repertoires, a later analysis counted approximately 83 million unique TCR beta chains, 9.5 million to 13 million of which were shared by at least two donors. A nearest-neighbor algorithm error-corrected the raw reads and collapsed the reads into unique sequences, merging closely related sequences to remove PCR and sequencing errors. Alignment of CDR3 sequences to IMGT reference sequences was used to assign V, D and J gene segments. Each retained sequence needed at least a six-nucleotide match to both a V gene segment and a J gene segment. A rearrangement counted as productive if the CDR3 had no stop codons and remained in frame with V and J, and every other rearrangement counted as non-productive. Following IMGT convention, CDR3 was defined as the stretch from the second conserved V-encoded cysteine to the conserved J-encoded phenylalanine. In an earlier analysis of some 550 of the donors, sequences lacking an unambiguous match to a single V gene segment were excluded. An earlier analysis of 587 of the donors classified V segments as functional when productive rearrangements were above 56.7% and as segregating when the standard deviation between donors was above 5%. A statistical classification framework was built to diagnose cytomegalovirus status from the catalog of TCR beta chain sequences. V and J gene assignment, in a later analysis, came from comparing TCR nucleotide sequences with IMGT/GENE-DB human TR gene sequences. A later analysis assigned CDR3 sequences and most-parsimonious VDJ recombination scenarios with the TCRdist pipeline. In a later analysis, each TCR beta chain was defined by its CDR3 amino acid sequence together with its V-gene family, and reads without a unique V-gene family were excluded. A later analysis removed roughly 590 highly shared, low-generation-probability nucleotide sequences to deal with suspected cross-contamination and a sequencing artifact. In a later analysis, a clonal expansion index was calculated for each public chain from normalized within-repertoire ranks of inferred template counts. A later analysis computed generation probabilities with a VDJ recombination model fitted to out-of-frame rearrangements, and checked the results against IGoR. Hypergeometric tests were used in a later analysis to score TCR-TCR, TCR-HLA and TCR-CMV co-occurrence, with a repertoire-size bias correction applied to the TCR pairs. False discovery rates were estimated in a later analysis by permuting HLA or CMV assignments 20 times. A later analysis grouped co-occurring TCRs with DBSCAN, adding TCRdist sequence similarity when clustering within HLA-allele-positive subsets. For co-occurrence clustering, repertoires with fewer than 30,000 or more than 120,000 public chains were excluded, along with about five repertoires with anomalous nucleotide sharing. TCRdb re-hosts the immuneACCESS table, in-frame sequences only. Its copies lack some clones; in the studies checked, an unresolved V gene accounts for under half of them, and the cause for the rest is not known. D and trimming come from the DNA, and the V and J calls and clone size come from that table. This sample comprises about 79,000 clones, 74% of them detected only once. About 8.6% of the sample is held by the ten biggest clonotypes.

The cohort was made up of 500 to 800 healthy bone marrow donors. All cohort members were sampled while nominally healthy, although unrecorded immune exposures were likely present. The donor was CMV seropositive and belonged to the group of more than 250 seropositive cohort members. Each donor provided a peripheral blood sample, and peripheral blood mononuclear cells were used for TCR beta sequencing. The Qiagen DNeasy Blood Extraction Kit was used to extract genomic DNA from the blood cell samples. This clonotype was sampled from a man aged 40-49 years in good health and CMV-seropositive. This sequence uses TRBV7-2 and TRBJ1-1; a tentative D match to TRBD1 spans 6 bases. The sample was PBMCs. In nucleotide form, the sequence is TGTGCCAGCAGCCTAGGGGGGGTCATGAACACTGAAGCTTTCTTT. Its translation is CASSLGGVMNTEAFF.